Each of the 16 T cell receptor beta chains below was sequenced from the same sample in a study of T cells after posttransplantation cyclophosphamide. Produced via immunoSEQ multiplex PCR; TCRdb's table is partial and in-frame only. Of 5,000 or so clones in the sample, about four fifths were seen once. A marrow graft followed busulfan-fludarabine conditioning, with cyclophosphamide on days +3 and +4. Sequencing used PBMCs, obtained after allogeneic stem cell transplant with posttransplant cyclophosphamide. The receptors originated from a male patient aged 45-60 years who received an allogeneic stem cell transplant from a related donor and was CMV-positive. Some T cells may be provided by the graft donor.

V and J are TRBV7-8 and TRBJ2-5, with 10 bases lining up with TRBD2. Germline CDR1 and CDR2: SGHVS and FQNEAQ. The CDR3 has 15 amino acids. J lost 2 bases, V lost 6 bases, and 6 bases had no gene match. CDR3 amino acids: CASRNSGGWQETQYF. CDR3 nucleotide sequence: TGTGCCAGCAGGAATAGCGGGGGGTGGCAAGAGACCCAGTACTTC.

This clone has only a few counts. The genes are TRBV7-9 and TRBJ1-6; 7 nucleotides align to TRBD1. Germline V CDR1 and CDR2: SEHNR, FQNEAQ (reference sequence). The ends lost 8 bases at V and 7 bases at J; junction bases unmatched: 2. The CDR3 runs to 12 residues. The CDR3 sequence: CASRDSNSPLHF. The CDR3 DNA is TGTGCCAGCCGGGACAGCAATTCACCCCTCCACTTT.

The rearrangement links TRBV11-2 to TRBJ1-5; no clear D gene. This CDR3 region has 13 residues. CDR1 is SGHAT and CDR2 is FQNNGV in the germline V gene. The germline V and J ends were trimmed by 5 bases and 3 bases, with 8 bases remaining between them. For the CDR3, the DNA is TGTGCCAGCAGCCTGACATTCAATCAGCCCCAGCATTTT. Amino acids: CASSLTFNQPQHF.

This chain joins TRBV10-3 and TRBJ2-3, with a tentative D call TRBD1 (5 bases). Per germline, CDR1 ENHRY and CDR2 SYGVKD. This CDR3 comprises 17 residues. V lost 0 bases and J 1 base, leaving 14 bases between the germline ends. Here the CDR3 reads CAISESRQYFCTDTQYF. The CDR3 DNA follows: TGTGCCATCAGTGAGTCGCGACAGTATTTTTGCACAGATACGCAGTATTTT.

This clone appeared a single time. V and J are TRBV6-5 and TRBJ2-7; the match to TRBD1 covers 9 bases. In germline, CDR1 is MNHEY, CDR2 SVGAGI. The CDR3 has 15 amino acids. Losses at the gene ends were 2 bases for V and 2 bases for J; bases not matched to a gene: 4. The CDR3 loop is CASSYRGQGTYEQYF. CDR3 DNA: TGTGCCAGCAGTTACAGGGGACAGGGAACCTACGAGCAGTACTTC.

This clone was observed once. The rearrangement uses TRBV21-1 and TRBJ1-2. TRBV21-1 is annotated as a pseudogene. This CDR3 spans 16 amino acids. The CDR3 bases are TGTGCCAGCAGCAAAAAGTCCGCAGGGACTCCCCCAGGCTACACCTTC. Residues: CASSKKSAGTPPGYTF.

The J gene is TRBJ2-7, the V gene TRBV29-1; D unresolved. Germline CDR1 is SQVTM and CDR2 is ANQGSEA. Trimming shortened V by 6 bases and J by 2 bases, and 17 bases separated the two germline ends. The CDR3 length is 14 residues. The CDR3 region has the DNA TGCAGCGTGCCCAGGCCATCAACTCCCTACGAGCAGTACTTC. Translating it yields CSVPRPSTPYEQYF.

The chain employs TRBV9 and TRBJ2-5; D ambiguous. V was cut by 2 bases and J by 2 bases, with 10 bases left in between. This CDR3 has 14 residues. Per the germline V gene, CDR1 is SGDLS and CDR2 is YYNGEE. CDR3 DNA sequence: TGTGCCAGCAGCGTTTCCCTAGTTCAAGAGACCCAGTACTTC. It codes for CASSVSLVQETQYF.

The rearrangement links TRBV19 to TRBJ2-5; 11 positions match TRBD2. V dropped 6 bases and J dropped 2; count of bases not matched to a gene: 5. The CDR3 spans 15 residues. The germline CDR1 and CDR2 sequences are LNHDA and SQIVND (reference sequence). In nucleotides, the CDR3 is TGTGCCAGTAGCCTAGCGGGGGGCCGACAAGAGACCCAGTACTTC. Residues: CASSLAGGRQETQYF.

This sequence joins TRBV20-1 and TRBJ1-1; D remains unclear. The germline V gene has CDR1 DFQATT and CDR2 SNEGSKA (reference sequence). CDR3 length equals 11 residues. Trimming took 1 base from V and 2 from J, leaving 2 bases between them. CDR3 DNA: TGCAGTGCTAGAGCAAACACTGAAGCTTTCTTT. Translation gives CSARANTEAFF.

The chain links TRBV27 to TRBJ1-5, with a possible D match to TRBD1 (5 bases). Trimming pared 0 bases from V and 0 bases from J, leaving 9 bases between. In germline, CDR1 is MNHEY, CDR2 SMNVEV (reference sequence). CDR3 length: 16 amino acids. The CDR3 loop is CASSLSGGYSNQPQHF. The DNA of the CDR3 is TGTGCCAGCAGTTTATCCGGGGGATATAGCAATCAGCCCCAGCATTTT.

V gene TRBV5-6 combines with J gene TRBJ2-1; D is unclear. Germline CDR1 and CDR2: SGHDT and YYEEEE. V was clipped by 0 bases and J by 7 bases, with 5 bases between them. The CDR3 spans 12 residues. CDR3 sequence reads: CASSLARNEQFF. The CDR3 nucleotides read TGTGCCAGCAGCTTGGCTAGGAATGAGCAGTTCTTC.

This clone was detected a few times. This sequence joins TRBV18 and TRBJ2-1, with TRBD2 identical over 9 bases. This CDR3 comprises 14 residues. J lost 8 bases, V lost 6 bases, and 8 bases had no gene match. Germline-derived CDR1 and CDR2 are KGHSH and LQKENI. CDR3 amino acids: CASSPDTSGYEQFF. The CDR3 DNA follows: TGTGCCAGCTCTCCGGATACTAGCGGGTATGAGCAGTTCTTC.

This clone was recorded only once. The chain is built from TRBV27 and TRBJ1-5; D perhaps matches TRBD1 (6 bases). The germline V and J ends were trimmed by 7 bases and 6 bases, with 10 bases remaining between them. The germline gives CDR1 MNHEY, CDR2 SMNVEV (reference sequence). This CDR3 contains 12 residues. This chain's CDR3 is CASKTGSQPQHF. The CDR3 DNA follows: TGTGCCAGCAAAACAGGGAGTCAGCCCCAGCATTTT.

J is TRBJ2-1 and V is TRBV30, with TRBD2 matching 8 bases. CDR3 length: 14 amino acids. With 2 bases clipped from V and 2 bases from J, the junction kept 2 bases outside the gene matches. Per the germline V gene, CDR1 is GTSNPN and CDR2 is SVGIG (reference sequence). The CDR3 sequence: CAWSRGGTYNEQFF. The DNA of the CDR3 is TGTGCCTGGAGTCGGGGGGGTACCTACAATGAGCAGTTCTTC.

The V call is TRBV6-5, the J call TRBJ2-7, with 9 bases matching TRBD2. The trim removed 7 bases at V and 1 base at J, leaving 8 bases unmatched. Germline V lookup: CDR1 MNHEY, CDR2 SVGAGI. This CDR3 is built from 15 residues. In DNA, the CDR3 is TGTGCCAGCAAACGCGAGCGGGAGGAGTCCTACGAGCAGTACTTC. Translation gives CASKREREESYEQYF.